The T cell receptor beta chain under discussion was sequenced for a study of cytomegalovirus exposure and HLA in healthy donors. It was with 60 Vbeta and 13 Jbeta primers that the PCR ran. Only in-frame clones appear in the TCRdb table, and some are missing; sequencing was by immunoSEQ multiplex PCR. The repertoire holds fewer than 200,000 clones, around 74% seen once, with over 1.3% in the top ten. Source material: PBMCs. The TCR sequence derives from a man younger than 35 in good health and CMV-seronegative.

This CDR3 reads CASSLTQGNEAFF. CDR3 coding DNA: TGTGCCAGCAGCTTAACCCAGGGGAATGAAGCTTTCTTT. This sequence joins TRBV5-4 and TRBJ1-1, with TRBD1 as a possible D gene (6 bases). The CDR3 runs to 13 residues. Germline CDR1 reads SGHNT; CDR2 reads YYREEE (reference sequence). Trimming cost V 2 bases and J 7 bases, with 12 bases left between them.